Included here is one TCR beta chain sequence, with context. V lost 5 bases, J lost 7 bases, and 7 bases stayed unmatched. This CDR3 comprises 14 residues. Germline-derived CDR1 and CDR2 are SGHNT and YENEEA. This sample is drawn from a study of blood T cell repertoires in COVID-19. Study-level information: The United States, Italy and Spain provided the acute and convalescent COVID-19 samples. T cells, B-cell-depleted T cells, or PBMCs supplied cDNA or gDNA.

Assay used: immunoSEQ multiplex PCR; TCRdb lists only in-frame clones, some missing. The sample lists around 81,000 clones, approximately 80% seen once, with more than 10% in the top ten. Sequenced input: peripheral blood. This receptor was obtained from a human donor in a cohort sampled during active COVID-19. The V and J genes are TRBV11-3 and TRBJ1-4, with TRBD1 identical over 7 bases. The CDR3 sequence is CASSPGTVGEKLFF. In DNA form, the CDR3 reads TGTGCCAGCAGCCCGGGGACAGTCGGTGAAAAACTGTTTTTT. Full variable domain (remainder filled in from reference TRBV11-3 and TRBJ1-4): EAGVVQSPRYKIIEKKQPVAFWCNPISGHNTLYWYLQNLGQGPELLIRYENEEAVDDSQLPKDRFSAERLKGVDSTLKIQPAELGDSAVYLCASSPGTVGEKLFFGSGTQLSVL.